A single sample gave rise to the 27 T cell receptor beta chains below, sequenced in a study of blood T cell repertoires in COVID-19. The method was immunoSEQ multiplex PCR; TCRdb's version includes in-frame clones alone and lacks a portion of them. The sample gives 54,000 or so clones, about 80% of which show up once; 3.5% is in the top ten. Material: peripheral blood. The receptors originated from an elderly woman with acute or convalescent COVID-19.

This chain links TRBV28 with TRBJ1-6, with 10 bases that match TRBD1. V dropped 7 bases and J dropped 12; count of bases not matched to a gene: 12. Germline V gene sequence: CDR1 MDHEN, CDR2 SYDVKM. The CDR3 length is 15 residues. This CDR3 reads CASTDGGTGVVPLHF. In nucleotides, the CDR3 is TGTGCCAGCACCGATGGGGGGACAGGGGTGGTACCCCTCCACTTT.

J is TRBJ2-4 and V is TRBV3-1 (or the pseudogene TRBV3-2), with TRBD2 matching 8 bases. Germline V gene sequence: CDR1 LGHDT, CDR2 YNNKEL (reference sequence). This CDR3 is built from 18 residues. V lost 0 bases to trimming and J lost 0 bases; unmatched junction nucleotides: 7. Written as DNA, the CDR3 is TGTGCCAGCAGCCAAGATGCACGGGGGGGACTAGCCAAAAACATTCAGTACTTC. This gives the protein CASSQDARGGLAKNIQYF.

V and J are TRBV6-5 and TRBJ2-7; D is possibly TRBD1 (6 bases). The CDR3 spans 15 residues. CDR1 is MNHEY, CDR2 SVGAGI, per germline. Trimming took off 2 bases at V and 3 bases at J, with 14 bases between the two ends. CDR3 DNA sequence: TGTGCCAGCAGTTACGCCCTGGGGGCAGGCTACGAGCAGTACTTC. Translated: CASSYALGAGYEQYF.

This clone was seen more than once but under ten times. This chain uses TRBV20-1 with TRBJ2-1; D gene unclear. The CDR3 has 13 residues. Germline V CDR1 and CDR2: DFQATT, SNEGSKA (reference sequence). The V and J ends lost 3 bases and 2 bases respectively, with 8 bases between them. The CDR3 loop reads CSASGTAYNEQFF. The CDR3 bases are TGCAGTGCTAGTGGAACGGCCTACAATGAGCAGTTCTTC.

The J gene is TRBJ2-1, the V gene TRBV6-6, with a possible D match to TRBD2 (5 bases). The V and J ends lost 5 bases and 8 bases respectively, with 13 bases between them. Germline-derived CDR1 and CDR2 are MNHNY and SVGAGI (reference sequence). The CDR3 contains 13 residues. CDR3 in amino acids: CASSHHRRDEQFF. CDR3 nucleotide sequence: TGTGCCAGCAGTCACCACCGGCGGGATGAGCAGTTCTTC.

This rearrangement joins TRBV3-1 (or the pseudogene TRBV3-2) to TRBJ1-5; TRBD1 might be the D (5 bases). This CDR3 spans 15 amino acids. Germline lookup yields CDR1 LGHDT and CDR2 YNNKEL (reference sequence). V lost 4 bases and J lost 6, with 16 bases in between. The CDR3: CASSPNRGEVQPQHF. In nucleotides, the CDR3 is TGTGCCAGCAGCCCAAACCGGGGGGAGGTTCAGCCCCAGCATTTT.

The chain carries TRBV3-1 (or the pseudogene TRBV3-2) and TRBJ2-7; the D is unclear. Germline CDR1 and CDR2: LGHDT and YNNKEL (reference sequence). This CDR3 comprises 13 residues. V dropped 2 bases and J dropped 5 bases, with 10 bases sitting between them. The CDR3 nucleotides read TGTGCCAGCAGCCAAAAAAGCTATGACGAGCAGTACTTC. Encoded protein: CASSQKSYDEQYF.

CDR3 sequence: CASSVAPGAGVSYNEQFF. CDR3 in DNA: TGTGCCAGCAGCGTAGCCCCAGGCGCGGGAGTGTCCTACAATGAGCAGTTCTTC. The genes are TRBV9 and TRBJ2-1; 7 bases are shared with TRBD2. Germline loops: CDR1 SGDLS, CDR2 YYNGEE. J was trimmed by 1 base and V by 0 bases; bases with no gene match: 10. The CDR3 spans 18 residues.

The chain links TRBV24-1 to TRBJ2-2, with 7 bases aligning to TRBD1. Looked up from germline, CDR1 is KGHDR and CDR2 is SFDVKD. V trimming: 5 bases; J trimming: 2 bases; junction bases outside the gene matches: 7. The CDR3 length is 16 residues. The DNA for the CDR3 is TGTGCCACCAGTGGAATACAGGGGACCAACACCGGGGAGCTGTTTTTT. This gives the protein CATSGIQGTNTGELFF.

J is TRBJ2-7 and V is TRBV27; TRBD2 matches at 13 bases. The germline V gene has CDR1 MNHEY and CDR2 SMNVEV (reference sequence). The V segment lost 5 bases and the J segment 6 bases; nucleotides outside the gene matches: 10. The CDR3 has 16 residues. As DNA, the CDR3 is TGTGCCAGCAGTATCCCTCCGGGACTAGCGGGGAGCGAGCAGTACTTC. Amino acids: CASSIPPGLAGSEQYF.

This clone was seen a few times. This sequence joins TRBV6-1 and TRBJ2-3; TRBD2 agrees at 10 bases. Looked up from germline, CDR1 is MNHNS and CDR2 is SASEGT. The V and J ends lost 3 bases and 5 bases, in that order; junction bases with no gene match: 20. The CDR3 runs 20 residues. The CDR3 is CASSDRVPGLAPEHGDTQYF. The CDR3 bases are TGTGCCAGCAGTGACCGGGTCCCGGGACTAGCGCCCGAGCATGGAGATACGCAGTATTTT.

J is TRBJ2-5 and V is TRBV3-1 (or the pseudogene TRBV3-2); 14 nucleotides line up with TRBD2. The CDR3 covers 16 residues. Looked up from germline, CDR1 is LGHDT and CDR2 is YNNKEL (reference sequence). The trim removed 4 bases at V and 9 bases at J, leaving 10 bases unmatched. The CDR3 spells CASSRRLAGGSEAQYF. In nucleotides, the CDR3 is TGTGCCAGCAGCCGAAGACTAGCGGGGGGGTCCGAGGCCCAGTACTTC.

The chain couples TRBV7-3 to TRBJ2-1, with 9 positions matching TRBD1. The CDR3 consists of 15 residues. Per the germline V gene, CDR1 is SGHTA and CDR2 is FQGTGA. J was trimmed by 4 bases and V by 6 bases; bases with no gene match: 7. CDR3 region: CASSRDRGGYNEQFF. The CDR3 DNA follows: TGTGCCAGCAGTCGCGACAGGGGGGGTTACAATGAGCAGTTCTTC.

The chain has TRBV2 and TRBJ2-1, with 12 positions matching TRBD2. Germline V gene lookup returns CDR1 SNHLY and CDR2 FYNNEI. The CDR3 sequence is 16 residues long. V was pared by 8 bases and J by 8 bases, with 13 bases of the junction left unmatched. Here the CDR3 reads CASGGVSTSGSHEQFF. The DNA for the CDR3 is TGTGCCAGCGGGGGGGTTTCGACTAGCGGGAGTCATGAGCAGTTCTTC.

This chain joins TRBV7-3 and TRBJ2-1, with D maybe TRBD1 (6 bases). The length of the CDR3 is 14 residues. The germline CDR1 and CDR2 sequences are SGHTA and FQGTGA. Trimming took 3 bases from V and 1 from J, leaving 7 bases between them. In nucleotides, the CDR3 is TGTGCCAGCAGCTTGAGGGGGTCCTACAATGAGCAGTTCTTC. Its translation: CASSLRGSYNEQFF.

The chain joins TRBV6-5 to TRBJ2-5; possibly TRBD1 for D (6 bases). This CDR3 contains 12 residues. In germline, CDR1 is MNHEY, CDR2 SVGAGI. V lost 8 bases and J lost 3, with 10 bases in between. The CDR3 protein is CASGPGEETQYF. In DNA form, the CDR3 reads TGTGCCAGCGGCCCAGGGGAAGAGACCCAGTACTTC.

The V and J genes are TRBV14 and TRBJ1-1, with unresolved D. Germline CDR1 reads SGHDN; CDR2 reads FVKESK. The CDR3 spans 15 residues. Trimming left V 0 bases short and J 5 bases short, with 13 bases between. DNA of the CDR3: TGTGCCAGCAGCCAAGAAGCAAGTTCCGAGACTGAAGCTTTCTTT. Amino acid sequence: CASSQEASSETEAFF.

The chain joins TRBV5-1 to TRBJ1-4; maybe TRBD1 (6 bases). The length of the CDR3 is 13 residues. Trimming removed 4 bases at V and 8 bases at J, with 12 bases between. Germline-derived CDR1 and CDR2 are SGHRS and YFSETQ. The CDR3 here is CASSVQGEEKLFF. The CDR3 DNA is TGCGCCAGCAGCGTACAGGGAGAGGAAAAACTGTTTTTT.

The CDR3, as DNA: TGTGCCAGCAGTCGACAGGGGGCTGCTGGAAACACCATATATTTT. Amino acid sequence: CASSRQGAAGNTIYF. The genes are TRBV3-1 (or the pseudogene TRBV3-2) and TRBJ1-3; 10 bases align to TRBD1. Trimming removed 6 bases from V and 2 bases from J; junction bases left unmatched: 4. CDR3 length: 15 residues. CDR1 LGHDT and CDR2 YNNKEL come from the germline V gene (reference sequence).

This clone was found once. The V call is TRBV4-2, the J call TRBJ2-7; TRBD2 is a possible D gene (6 bases). V lost 4 bases, J lost 0 bases, and 16 bases lay in between. The germline V gene has CDR1 LGHNA and CDR2 YNFKEQ. This CDR3 spans 16 amino acids. The CDR3 DNA is TGTGCCAGCAGCCGGGTGGGAGGTGGAAGCTCCTACGAGCAGTACTTC. It translates to CASSRVGGGSSYEQYF.

The chain employs TRBV6-6 and TRBJ1-5, with D possibly TRBD1 on 5 matching bases. The V gene lost 7 bases and the J gene lost 5 bases, with 15 bases spanning the gap. CDR1 is MNHNY and CDR2 is SVGAGI in the germline V gene (reference sequence). The CDR3 runs to 14 residues. CDR3 bases: TGTGCCAGCAACAACCGACAGAGTCATCAGCCCCAGCATTTT. It specifies CASNNRQSHQPQHF.

The J gene is TRBJ2-1, the V gene TRBV7-9; the match to TRBD1 covers 10 bases. Germline assignment: CDR1 SEHNR and CDR2 FQNEAQ (reference sequence). V lost 4 bases, J lost 8 bases, and 8 bases stayed unmatched. The length of the CDR3 is 15 residues. CDR3 nucleotides: TGTGCCAGCAGCTCTACCGGGACAGGGGTCGATGAGCAGTTCTTC. It codes for CASSSTGTGVDEQFF.

This rearrangement joins TRBV6-5 to TRBJ2-1, with D maybe TRBD1 (6 bases). The CDR3 is 16 amino acids. Germline V CDR1 and CDR2: MNHEY, SVGAGI. With 4 bases removed from V and 0 bases from J, the gap between germline ends came to 13 bases. This CDR3 is CASSSQGRSSYNEQFF. DNA of the CDR3: TGTGCCAGCAGTTCCCAGGGGCGGAGCTCCTACAATGAGCAGTTCTTC.

The CDR3 DNA reads as TGTGCCAGCAGCTTAGAGATAGCAACCGAGCAGTACTTC. It codes for CASSLEIATEQYF. This rearrangement joins TRBV7-2 to TRBJ2-7; D not resolved. The length of the CDR3 is 13 residues. V lost 1 base to trimming and J lost 6 bases, with 10 bases between them. In germline, CDR1 is SGHTA, CDR2 FQGNSA.

The chain has TRBV5-5 and TRBJ1-5, with 7 bases aligning to TRBD1. Germline V gives CDR1 SGHKS, CDR2 YYEKEE (reference sequence). With V trimmed by 4 bases and J by 2 bases, 6 bases remained unmatched. CDR3 size: 15 residues. The CDR3 DNA sequence: TGTGCCAGCAGCCCCCAAGGGGGCCGCAATCAGCCCCAGCATTTT. As protein: CASSPQGGRNQPQHF.

The chain is built from TRBV7-9 and TRBJ2-3; D possibly corresponds to TRBD2 (6 bases). V lost 5 bases to trimming and J lost 2 bases, with 11 bases between them. Germline assignment: CDR1 SEHNR and CDR2 FQNEAQ (reference sequence). This CDR3 has 14 amino acids. The CDR3 DNA reads TGTGCCAGCAGCGCGGGACTTCCCACAGATACGCAGTATTTT. As protein: CASSAGLPTDTQYF.

The V and J genes are TRBV19 and TRBJ1-1; D is unclear. Germline loops: CDR1 LNHDA, CDR2 SQIVND (reference sequence). Trimming pared 5 bases from V and 8 bases from J, leaving 15 bases between. There are 13 residues in the CDR3. CDR3 in amino acids: CASSLGERAEAFF. The CDR3 nucleotides read TGTGCCAGTAGTCTCGGGGAACGTGCCGAAGCTTTCTTT.